The sequence of this TCR beta chain was determined in a study of blood T cell repertoires in COVID-19. Study-wide background: The United States, Italy and Spain supplied acute and convalescent COVID-19 samples.

Assay: immunoSEQ multiplex PCR; the TCRdb copy retains only in-frame clones and omits some. The repertoire consists of over 150,000 clones, with over 80% occurring once and the leading ten covering 6.5% to 9.5%. Germline loops: CDR1 SGHNT, CDR2 YYREEE (reference sequence). The CDR3 has 15 residues. The trim removed 5 bases at V and 6 bases at J, leaving 10 bases unmatched. This clonotype originated in a woman of 80 years or more with COVID-19, enrolled during active disease. The rearrangement uses TRBV5-4 and TRBJ2-1; 8 positions match TRBD2. Specimen: peripheral blood. The CDR3 DNA sequence: TGTGCCAGCAGTCTTAGCGGGAATGCGGGCAATGAGCAGTTCTTC. Protein product: CASSLSGNAGNEQFF.